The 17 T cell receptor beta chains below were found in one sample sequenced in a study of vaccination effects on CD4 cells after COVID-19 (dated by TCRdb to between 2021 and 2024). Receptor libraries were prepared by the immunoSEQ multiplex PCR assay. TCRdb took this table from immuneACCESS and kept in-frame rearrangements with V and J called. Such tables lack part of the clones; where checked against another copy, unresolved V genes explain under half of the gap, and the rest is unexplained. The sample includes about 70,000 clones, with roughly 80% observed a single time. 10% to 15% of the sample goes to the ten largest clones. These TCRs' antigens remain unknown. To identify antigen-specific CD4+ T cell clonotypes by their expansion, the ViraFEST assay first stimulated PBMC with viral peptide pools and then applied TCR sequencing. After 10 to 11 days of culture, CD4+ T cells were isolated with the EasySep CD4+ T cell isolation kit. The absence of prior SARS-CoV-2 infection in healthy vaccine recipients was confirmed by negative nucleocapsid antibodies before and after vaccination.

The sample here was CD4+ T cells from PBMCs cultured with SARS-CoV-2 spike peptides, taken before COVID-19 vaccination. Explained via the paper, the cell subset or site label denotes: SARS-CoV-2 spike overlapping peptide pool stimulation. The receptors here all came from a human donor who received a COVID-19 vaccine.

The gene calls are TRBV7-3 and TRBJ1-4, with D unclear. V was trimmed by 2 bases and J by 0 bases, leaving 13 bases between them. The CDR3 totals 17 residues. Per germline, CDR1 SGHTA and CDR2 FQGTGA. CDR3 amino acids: CASSLDLPRTTNEKLFF. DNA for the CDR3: TGTGCCAGCAGCTTAGATCTGCCGAGAACAACTAATGAAAAACTGTTTTTT.

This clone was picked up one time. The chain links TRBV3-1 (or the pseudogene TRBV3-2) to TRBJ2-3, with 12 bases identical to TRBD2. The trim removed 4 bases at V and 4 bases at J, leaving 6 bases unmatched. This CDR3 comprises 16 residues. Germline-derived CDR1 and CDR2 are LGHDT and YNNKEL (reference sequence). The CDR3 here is CASSLPSGGAPDTQYF. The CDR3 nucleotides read TGTGCCAGCAGCCTACCTAGCGGGGGGGCCCCAGATACGCAGTATTTT.

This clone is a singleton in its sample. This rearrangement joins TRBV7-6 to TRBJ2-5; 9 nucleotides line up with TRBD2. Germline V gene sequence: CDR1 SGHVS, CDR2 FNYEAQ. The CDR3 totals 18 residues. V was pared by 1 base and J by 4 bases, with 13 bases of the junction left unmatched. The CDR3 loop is CASSLGQRGGGAGETQYF. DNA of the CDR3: TGTGCCAGCAGCTTAGGACAACGGGGCGGGGGGGCCGGAGAGACCCAGTACTTC.

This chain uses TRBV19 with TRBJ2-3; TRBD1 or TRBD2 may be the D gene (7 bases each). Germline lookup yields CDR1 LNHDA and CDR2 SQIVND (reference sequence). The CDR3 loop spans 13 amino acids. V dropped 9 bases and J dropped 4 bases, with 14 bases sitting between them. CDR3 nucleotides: TGTGCCAGCAGGGGGGGGAACGCAGATACGCAGTATTTT. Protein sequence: CASRGGNADTQYF.

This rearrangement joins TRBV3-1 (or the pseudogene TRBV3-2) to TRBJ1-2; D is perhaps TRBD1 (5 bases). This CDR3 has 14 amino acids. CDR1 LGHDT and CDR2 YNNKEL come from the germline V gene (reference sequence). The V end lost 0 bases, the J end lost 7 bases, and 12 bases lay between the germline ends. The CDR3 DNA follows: TGTGCCAGCAGCCAAGAGGCGGGGGTAGGTGGCTACACCTTC. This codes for CASSQEAGVGGYTF.

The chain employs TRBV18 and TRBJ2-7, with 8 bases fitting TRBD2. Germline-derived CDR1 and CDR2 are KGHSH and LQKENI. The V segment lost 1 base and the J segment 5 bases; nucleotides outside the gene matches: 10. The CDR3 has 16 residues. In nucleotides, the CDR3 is TGTGCCAGCTCACCACTTCCGGGACTAGGCTTTGACGAGCAGTACGTC. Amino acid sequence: CASSPLPGLGFDEQYV.

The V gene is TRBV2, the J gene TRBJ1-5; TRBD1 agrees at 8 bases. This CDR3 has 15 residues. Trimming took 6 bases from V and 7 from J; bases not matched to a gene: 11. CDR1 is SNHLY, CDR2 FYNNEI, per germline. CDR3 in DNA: TGTGCCAGCAGGGACAGGGAAGGTCGGAACCAGCCCCAGCATTTT. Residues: CASRDREGRNQPQHF.

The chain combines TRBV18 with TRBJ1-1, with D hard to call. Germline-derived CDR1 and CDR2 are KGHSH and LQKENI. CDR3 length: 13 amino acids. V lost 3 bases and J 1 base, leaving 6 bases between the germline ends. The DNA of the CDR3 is TGTGCCAGCTCACCGGACGGGAACACTGAAGCTTTCTTT. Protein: CASSPDGNTEAFF.

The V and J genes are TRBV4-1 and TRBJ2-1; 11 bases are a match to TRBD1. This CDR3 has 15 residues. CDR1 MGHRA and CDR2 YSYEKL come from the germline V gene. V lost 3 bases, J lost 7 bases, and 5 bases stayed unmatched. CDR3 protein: CASSHGQGAQNEQFF. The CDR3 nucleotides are TGCGCCAGCAGCCATGGACAGGGGGCGCAAAATGAGCAGTTCTTC.

For the CDR3, the DNA is TGTGCCAGCAGCCAAGAATGGGGGGTTGAGACCCAGTACTTC. The encoded protein is CASSQEWGVETQYF. The chain joins TRBV3-1 (or the pseudogene TRBV3-2) to TRBJ2-5, with a weak D call TRBD2 (6 bases). V was clipped by 0 bases and J by 5 bases, with 10 bases between them. Germline V gives CDR1 LGHDT, CDR2 YNNKEL (reference sequence). CDR3 length equals 14 residues.

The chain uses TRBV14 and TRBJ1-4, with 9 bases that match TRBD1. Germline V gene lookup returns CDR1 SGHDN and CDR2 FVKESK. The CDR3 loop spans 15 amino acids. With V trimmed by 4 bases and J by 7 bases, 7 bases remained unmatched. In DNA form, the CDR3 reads TGTGCCAGCAGCCCCAACAGGGGGCTTGGTGAAAAACTGTTTTTT. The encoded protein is CASSPNRGLGEKLFF. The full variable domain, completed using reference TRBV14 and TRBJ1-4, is EAGVTQFPSHSVIEKGQTVTLRCDPISGHDNLYWYRRVMGKEIKFLLHFVKESKQDESGMPNNRFLAERTGGTYSTLKVQPAELEDSGVYFCASSPNRGLGEKLFFGSGTQLSVL.

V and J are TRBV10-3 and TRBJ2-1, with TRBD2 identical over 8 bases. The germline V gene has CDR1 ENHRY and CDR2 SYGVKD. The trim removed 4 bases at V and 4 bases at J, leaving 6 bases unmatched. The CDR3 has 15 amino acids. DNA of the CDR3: TGTGCCATCAGTGTATCGGGGGGGGGATACAATGAGCAGTTCTTC. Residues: CAISVSGGGYNEQFF.

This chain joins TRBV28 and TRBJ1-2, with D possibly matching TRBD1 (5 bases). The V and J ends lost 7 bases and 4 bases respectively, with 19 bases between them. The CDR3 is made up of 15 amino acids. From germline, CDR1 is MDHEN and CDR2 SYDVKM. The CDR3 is CASMGGVNDFYGYTF. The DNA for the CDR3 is TGTGCCAGCATGGGGGGGGTCAATGACTTCTATGGCTACACCTTC.

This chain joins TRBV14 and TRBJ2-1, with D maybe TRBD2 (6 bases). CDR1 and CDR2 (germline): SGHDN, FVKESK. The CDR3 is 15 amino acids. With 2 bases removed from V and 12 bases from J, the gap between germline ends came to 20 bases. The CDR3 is CASSQLSPVVGGQFF. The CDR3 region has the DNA TGTGCCAGCAGCCAACTTAGCCCCGTAGTGGGGGGGCAGTTCTTC.

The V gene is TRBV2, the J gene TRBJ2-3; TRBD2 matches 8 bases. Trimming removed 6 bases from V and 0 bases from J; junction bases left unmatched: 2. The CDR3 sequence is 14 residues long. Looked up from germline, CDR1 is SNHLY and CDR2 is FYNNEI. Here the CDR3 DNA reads TGTGCCAGCAGGCGGGGGGCTAGCACAGATACGCAGTATTTT. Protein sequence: CASRRGASTDTQYF.

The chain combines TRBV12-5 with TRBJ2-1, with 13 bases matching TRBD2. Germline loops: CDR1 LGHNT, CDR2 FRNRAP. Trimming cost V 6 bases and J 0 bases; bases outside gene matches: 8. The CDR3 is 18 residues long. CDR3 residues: CASGRGTSGASSYNEQFF. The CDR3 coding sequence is TGTGCTAGTGGCCGCGGGACTAGCGGGGCGAGCTCCTACAATGAGCAGTTCTTC.

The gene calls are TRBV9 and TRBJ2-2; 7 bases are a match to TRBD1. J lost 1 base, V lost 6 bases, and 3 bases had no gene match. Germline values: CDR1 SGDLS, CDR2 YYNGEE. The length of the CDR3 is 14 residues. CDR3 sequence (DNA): TGTGCCAGCACCGGGACAGTGAACACCGGGGAGCTGTTTTTT. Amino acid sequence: CASTGTVNTGELFF.